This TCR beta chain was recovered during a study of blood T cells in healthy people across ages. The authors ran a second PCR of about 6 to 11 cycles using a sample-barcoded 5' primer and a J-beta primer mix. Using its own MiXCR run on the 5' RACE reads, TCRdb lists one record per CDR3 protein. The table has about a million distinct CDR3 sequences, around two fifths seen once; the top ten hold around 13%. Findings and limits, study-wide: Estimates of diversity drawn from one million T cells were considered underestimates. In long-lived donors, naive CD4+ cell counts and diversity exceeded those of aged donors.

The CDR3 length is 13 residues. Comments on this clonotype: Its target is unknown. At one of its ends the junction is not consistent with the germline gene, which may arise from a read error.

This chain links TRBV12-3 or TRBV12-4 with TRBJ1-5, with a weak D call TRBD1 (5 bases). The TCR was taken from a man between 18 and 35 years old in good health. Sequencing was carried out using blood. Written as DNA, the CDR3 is TGTGTCAGCAGCCCCCAGGGCGATCAGCCCCAGCATTTT. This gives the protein CVSSPQGDQPQHF.